The present T cell receptor (beta chain) was sequenced within a study of OX40 agonist ivuxolimab in advanced cancers. Background on the study: Anti-PD-1, anti-PD-L1 or anti-CTLA-4 therapy given earlier was allowed, and 40% had some. Findings and limits, study-wide: Part of the nonresponder group also had normalized T-cell clonal expansion that was low.

This clone was observed once. What it binds is unknown. Sequencing was performed with immunoSEQ multiplex PCR; in TCRdb, only in-frame clones are kept and a portion is missing. The table lists about 100,000 clones, approximately 90% of them singletons. The input for sequencing was CD4+ or CD8+ T cells sorted from blood, taken in a trial of the OX40 agonist ivuxolimab. The receptor's source is an adult with an advanced solid tumor such as melanoma, head and neck, liver or kidney cancer.

The CDR3 DNA follows: TGTGCCAGCAGCCGGAGTTCCGGGGGGCTGGTCGGGAATGAGCAGTTCTTC. Amino acids: CASSRSSGGLVGNEQFF. The rearrangement links TRBV11-2 to TRBJ2-1, with D tentatively TRBD2 (7 bases). Trimming left V 5 bases short and J 7 bases short, with 24 bases between. The CDR3 runs 17 residues. Looked up from germline, CDR1 is SGHAT and CDR2 is FQNNGV.